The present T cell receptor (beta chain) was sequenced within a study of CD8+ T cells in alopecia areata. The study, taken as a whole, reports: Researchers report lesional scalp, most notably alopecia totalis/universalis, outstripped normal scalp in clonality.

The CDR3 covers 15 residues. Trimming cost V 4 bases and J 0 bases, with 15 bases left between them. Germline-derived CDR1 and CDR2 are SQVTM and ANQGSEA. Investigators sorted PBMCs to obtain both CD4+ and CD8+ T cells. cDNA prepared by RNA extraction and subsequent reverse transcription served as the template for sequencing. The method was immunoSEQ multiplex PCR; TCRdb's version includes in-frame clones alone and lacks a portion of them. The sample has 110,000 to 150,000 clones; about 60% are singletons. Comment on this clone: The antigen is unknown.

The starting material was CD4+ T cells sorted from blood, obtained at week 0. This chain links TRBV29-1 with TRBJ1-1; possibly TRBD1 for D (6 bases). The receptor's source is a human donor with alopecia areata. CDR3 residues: CSVARDTRLNTEAFF. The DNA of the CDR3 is TGCAGCGTTGCCCGGGACACAAGATTGAACACTGAAGCTTTCTTT.